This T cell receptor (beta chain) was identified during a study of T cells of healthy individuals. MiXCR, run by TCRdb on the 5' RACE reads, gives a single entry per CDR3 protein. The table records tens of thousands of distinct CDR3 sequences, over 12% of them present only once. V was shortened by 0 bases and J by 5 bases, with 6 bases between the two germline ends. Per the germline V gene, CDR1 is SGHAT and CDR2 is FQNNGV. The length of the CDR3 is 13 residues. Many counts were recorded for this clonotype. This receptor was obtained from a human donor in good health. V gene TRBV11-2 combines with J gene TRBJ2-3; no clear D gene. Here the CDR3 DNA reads TGTGCCAGCAGCTTAGAACGAGGAGATACGCAGTATTTT. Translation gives CASSLERGDTQYF.